What follows are 30 T cell receptor beta chains derived from one specimen sequenced in a study of Ad26.COV2.S vaccination and SARS-CoV-2 variants. The protocol was immunoSEQ multiplex PCR, while the TCRdb copy is restricted to in-frame clones and leaves out a portion. The sample comprises about 350,000 clones, about 90% of which are singletons, and around 4% rests with the top ten. This material consisted of peripheral blood, taken after recovery from COVID-19. Receptors were obtained from a human donor who had recovered from COVID-19.

The chain's CDR3 is CASSYYRGRVEAFF. The DNA for the CDR3 is TGTGCCAGCAGTTACTACAGGGGGCGCGTTGAAGCTTTCTTT. The chain combines TRBV6-5 with TRBJ1-1, with 9 positions matching TRBD1. With V trimmed by 1 base and J by 7 bases, 4 bases remained unmatched. The length of the CDR3 is 14 residues. Germline CDR1 MNHEY, CDR2 SVGAGI.

The chain carries TRBV21-1 and TRBJ2-7; TRBD2 was called by the table and not checked on the DNA. TRBV21-1 is recorded as a pseudogene. The CDR3 spans 15 residues. CDR3 bases: TGTGCCAGCAGCAAAGAGGGAGATGGATCCTACGAGCAGTACTTC. It is translated as CASSKEGDGSYEQYF.

This chain uses TRBV5-1 with TRBJ1-3; 8 nucleotides agree with TRBD1. Germline-derived CDR1 and CDR2 are SGHRS and YFSETQ. The CDR3 runs to 18 residues. J lost 0 bases, V lost 0 bases, and 8 bases had no gene match. CDR3 protein: CASSLGQGAKFSGNTIYF. CDR3 sequence (DNA): TGCGCCAGCAGCTTGGGGCAGGGGGCGAAATTCTCTGGAAACACCATATATTTT.

CDR3 residues: CASSSLAGEGETQYF. The CDR3 coding sequence is TGTGCCAGCAGTTCCTTAGCGGGGGAAGGGGAGACCCAGTACTTC. The gene calls are TRBV6-6 and TRBJ2-5, with 9 bases matching TRBD2. The CDR3 loop spans 15 amino acids. The ends lost 4 bases at V and 5 bases at J; junction bases unmatched: 8. Germline V gene lookup returns CDR1 MNHNY and CDR2 SVGAGI (reference sequence).

CDR3 protein: CASSLWGISEQYF. The CDR3 coding sequence is TGTGCCAGCAGCTTATGGGGGATCTCCGAGCAGTACTTC. The genes are TRBV13 and TRBJ2-7; D might be TRBD1 or TRBD2, each matching 5 bases. CDR3 size: 13 residues. The V end lost 2 bases, the J end lost 6 bases, and 11 bases lay between the germline ends. Germline lookup yields CDR1 PRHDT and CDR2 FYEKMQ (reference sequence).

The rearrangement joins TRBV6-1 to TRBJ1-2; no clear D gene. Per germline, CDR1 MNHNS and CDR2 SASEGT. V was shortened by 2 bases and J by 2 bases, with 6 bases between the two germline ends. This CDR3 contains 13 residues. CDR3 nucleotides: TGTGCCAGCAGTGAAAACACCAACTATGGCTACACCTTC. The encoded protein is CASSENTNYGYTF.

The V and J genes are TRBV7-8 and TRBJ1-3, with a possible D match to TRBD1 (5 bases). Per the germline V gene, CDR1 is SGHVS and CDR2 is FQNEAQ. The CDR3 contains 16 residues. The ends were cut back, 3 bases at V and 0 bases at J, with 12 bases in the middle. The CDR3 loop reads CASSFSGADSGNTIYF. CDR3 DNA: TGTGCCAGCAGCTTCAGTGGGGCAGACTCTGGAAACACCATATATTTT.

This chain joins TRBV6-2 or TRBV6-3 and TRBJ2-1; 10 bases fit TRBD2. CDR1 and CDR2 from the germline V gene are MNHEY and SVGEGT. V lost 2 bases to trimming and J lost 0 bases; unmatched junction nucleotides: 4. The CDR3 is made up of 17 amino acids. CDR3 protein: CASSYERGGSSYNEQFF. The CDR3 DNA reads TGTGCCAGCAGTTACGAGCGGGGGGGCTCCTCCTACAATGAGCAGTTCTTC.

This clone was seen once. This sequence joins TRBV18 and TRBJ1-2; tentative D call: TRBD1 (5 bases). Germline CDR1 and CDR2: KGHSH and LQKENI. The CDR3 covers 15 residues. The V end was cut by 5 bases, the J end by 2 bases, with 15 bases between. Here the CDR3 reads CASSSGRDGNYGYTF. DNA of the CDR3: TGTGCCAGCTCATCAGGGAGAGACGGCAACTATGGCTACACCTTC.

This clone has only a few counts. CDR3 residues: CASSLPSGGYNEQFF. The CDR3 DNA sequence: TGTGCCAGTAGCCTCCCCTCCGGAGGTTACAATGAGCAGTTCTTC. The chain combines TRBV19 with TRBJ2-1; TRBD2 might be the D (5 bases). V was shortened by 6 bases and J by 4 bases, with 16 bases between the two germline ends. CDR1 is LNHDA, CDR2 SQIVND, per germline (reference sequence). The CDR3 extends over 15 amino acids.

The gene calls are TRBV29-1 and TRBJ1-2; D remains ambiguous. Germline V gives CDR1 SQVTM, CDR2 ANQGSEA. The CDR3 has 13 amino acids. Trimming pared 3 bases from V and 0 bases from J, leaving 8 bases between. CDR3 amino acids: CSVDGRSNYGYTF. DNA of the CDR3: TGCAGCGTTGACGGGAGGTCTAACTATGGCTACACCTTC.

The CDR3 spells CASSEGTGSYYGYTF. Here the CDR3 DNA reads TGTGCCAGCAGTGAAGGGACAGGGTCTTACTATGGCTACACCTTC. The chain combines TRBV27 with TRBJ1-2; 9 nucleotides agree with TRBD1. Germline V lookup: CDR1 MNHEY, CDR2 SMNVEV (reference sequence). There are 15 residues in the CDR3. Trimming cost V 5 bases and J 3 bases; bases outside gene matches: 7.

This chain connects TRBV11-2 to TRBJ2-1, with D uncertain. The CDR3 contains 15 residues. Trimming took off 4 bases at V and 7 bases at J, with 17 bases between the two ends. Germline V gene data show CDR1 as SGHAT and CDR2 as FQNNGV. The CDR3 reads CASSSDGRLGNEQFF. The CDR3 nucleotides are TGTGCCAGCAGCTCGGACGGCCGTCTAGGAAATGAGCAGTTCTTC.

The chain has TRBV7-2 and TRBJ2-3; D uncertain. This CDR3 spans 14 amino acids. Germline V CDR1 and CDR2: SGHTA, FQGNSA. Trimming pared 1 base from V and 1 base from J, leaving 6 bases between. The CDR3 here is CASSLVTGTDTQYF. The DNA for the CDR3 is TGTGCCAGCAGCTTAGTTACGGGCACAGATACGCAGTATTTT.

The J gene is TRBJ2-2, the V gene TRBV3-1 (or the pseudogene TRBV3-2); TRBD2 agrees at 9 bases. Germline V lookup: CDR1 LGHDT, CDR2 YNNKEL (reference sequence). The CDR3 runs to 16 residues. With V trimmed by 2 bases and J by 5 bases, 6 bases remained unmatched. The CDR3 spells CASSQSSGGWTGELFF. The CDR3 DNA reads TGTGCCAGCAGCCAATCCAGCGGGGGGTGGACCGGGGAGCTGTTTTTT.

This sequence joins TRBV25-1 and TRBJ2-7; D perhaps matches TRBD2 (6 bases). The V gene's germline CDR1 is MGHDK and CDR2 SYGVNS. This CDR3 contains 12 residues. Trimming took 7 bases from V and 4 from J, leaving 11 bases between them. As DNA, the CDR3 is TGTGCCAGCAACCAACGGGGGTACGAGCAGTACTTC. Protein sequence: CASNQRGYEQYF.

This clone was detected only once. V gene TRBV19 combines with J gene TRBJ2-5; 15 bases align to TRBD2. Germline CDR1 and CDR2: LNHDA and SQIVND (reference sequence). This CDR3 is 17 amino acids long. Trimming at V came to 5 bases and at J to 5 bases, leaving 9 bases not matched to a gene. This chain's CDR3 is CASSPRTSGGAVETQYF. CDR3 DNA sequence: TGTGCCAGTAGTCCCCGGACTAGCGGGGGGGCGGTCGAGACCCAGTACTTC. The whole variable domain, remainder taken from reference TRBV19 and TRBJ2-5, is DGGITQSPKYLFRKEGQNVTLSCEQNLNHDAMYWYRQDPGQGLRLIYYSQIVNDFQKGDIAEGYSVSREKKESFPLTVTSAQKNPTAFYLCASSPRTSGGAVETQYFGPGTRLLVL.

CDR3 coding DNA: TGTGCCAGCAGCGTAGGAAACAAGAACTATGGCTACACCTTC. Translation gives CASSVGNKNYGYTF. This chain connects TRBV9 to TRBJ1-2; no clear D gene. From germline, CDR1 is SGDLS and CDR2 YYNGEE. V was shortened by 0 bases and J by 2 bases, with 8 bases between the two germline ends. This CDR3 comprises 14 residues.

V gene TRBV7-3 combines with J gene TRBJ2-5; no definite D call. The CDR3 covers 13 residues. V lost 6 bases and J 5 bases, leaving 13 bases between the germline ends. Germline V CDR1 and CDR2: SGHTA, FQGTGA. CDR3 bases: TGTGCCAGCAGTCTTGAAACCCGGGAGACCCAGTACTTC. This sequence encodes CASSLETRETQYF.

The CDR3 protein is CASSRQETQYF. The CDR3, as DNA: TGCGCCAGCAGTAGACAAGAGACCCAGTACTTC. The chain employs TRBV10-2 and TRBJ2-5; no firm D call. The germline CDR1 and CDR2 sequences are WSHSY and SAAADI. This CDR3 has 11 residues. V was clipped by 5 bases and J by 2 bases, with 3 bases between them.

The rearrangement links TRBV19 to TRBJ1-4; the match to TRBD1 covers 11 bases. V lost 8 bases and J lost 6; bases outside the gene matches: 2. Germline V gene lookup returns CDR1 LNHDA and CDR2 SQIVND (reference sequence). This CDR3 has 13 residues. The DNA for the CDR3 is TGTGCCAGTCGGACAGGGGGCGATGAAAAACTGTTTTTT. Translating it yields CASRTGGDEKLFF.

This rearrangement joins TRBV2 to TRBJ2-5, with D perhaps TRBD2 (5 bases). The CDR3 spans 15 residues. V lost 8 bases and J lost 1, with 17 bases in between. Looked up from germline, CDR1 is SNHLY and CDR2 is FYNNEI. The chain's CDR3 is CASAARRAVQETQYF. DNA of the CDR3: TGTGCCAGCGCCGCCCGGCGAGCGGTCCAAGAGACCCAGTACTTC.

The chain uses TRBV19 and TRBJ1-2; D is perhaps TRBD1 (5 bases). The CDR3 totals 14 residues. Germline CDR1 reads LNHDA; CDR2 reads SQIVND (reference sequence). V was clipped by 6 bases and J by 2 bases, with 13 bases between them. The CDR3 here is CASSPGTVNYGYTF. In DNA form, the CDR3 reads TGTGCCAGTAGCCCCGGGACTGTGAACTATGGCTACACCTTC.

V gene TRBV5-1 combines with J gene TRBJ2-1; 8 nucleotides match TRBD1. With 0 bases clipped from V and 5 bases from J, the junction kept 1 base outside the gene matches. The germline CDR1 and CDR2 sequences are SGHRS and YFSETQ. The CDR3 extends over 14 amino acids. This CDR3 is CASSLEGQDNEQFF. CDR3 nucleotide sequence: TGCGCCAGCAGCTTGGAGGGACAGGACAATGAGCAGTTCTTC.

V gene TRBV19 combines with J gene TRBJ1-6; 8 positions agree with TRBD1. The CDR3 extends over 15 amino acids. The junction had 9 bases not matched to a gene; V was cut back by 4 bases and J by 10 bases. CDR1 and CDR2 from the germline V gene are LNHDA and SQIVND (reference sequence). In DNA form, the CDR3 reads TGTGCCAGTAGTACCCAGGGGGCGCCTCAGTCACCCCTCCACTTT. Amino acids: CASSTQGAPQSPLHF.

This clone was seen once. This rearrangement joins TRBV5-8 to TRBJ2-1, with 8 nucleotides matching TRBD1. Unmatched junction bases numbered 6, after V lost 0 bases and J lost 7 bases. Germline lookup yields CDR1 SGHTS and CDR2 YDEGEE. This CDR3 is built from 15 residues. CDR3 bases: TGTGCCAGCAGCTTGGGACAGGGGAAGAGGAATGAGCAGTTCTTC. Its translation is CASSLGQGKRNEQFF. Variable domain in full (rest from reference TRBV5-8 and TRBJ2-1): EAGVTQSPTHLIKTRGQQATLRCSPISGHTSVYWYQQALGLGLQFLLWYDEGEERNRGNFPPRFSGRQFPNYSSELNVNALELEDSALYLCASSLGQGKRNEQFFGPGTRLTVL.

V gene TRBV2 combines with J gene TRBJ2-1; 12 bases map to TRBD2. The ends lost 9 bases at V and 9 bases at J; junction bases unmatched: 6. The germline V gene encodes CDR1 SNHLY and CDR2 FYNNEI. This CDR3 is built from 13 residues. The chain's CDR3 is CASASGGAREQFF. The CDR3 DNA reads TGTGCCAGTGCTAGCGGGGGGGCACGTGAGCAGTTCTTC.

The chain recombines TRBV4-1 with TRBJ1-6, with D possibly TRBD1 on 6 matching bases. The V gene's germline CDR1 is MGHRA and CDR2 YSYEKL. This CDR3 comprises 18 residues. V was trimmed by 8 bases and J by 0 bases, leaving 20 bases between them. The CDR3 sequence: CASRVGDTESSYNSPLHF. CDR3 nucleotides: TGCGCCAGCCGCGTAGGGGACACCGAGAGCTCCTATAATTCACCCCTCCACTTT.

The genes are TRBV19 and TRBJ1-1; 9 nucleotides line up with TRBD1. The CDR3 has 16 residues. The germline gives CDR1 LNHDA, CDR2 SQIVND (reference sequence). Trimming removed 6 bases from V and 5 bases from J; junction bases left unmatched: 13. The CDR3 loop reads CASSATGTGKGTEAFF. In DNA, the CDR3 is TGTGCCAGTAGCGCTACCGGGACAGGGAAAGGAACTGAAGCTTTCTTT.

This rearrangement joins TRBV19 to TRBJ2-1; D may be TRBD2 (6 bases). The V end lost 1 base, the J end lost 2 bases, and 12 bases lay between the germline ends. This CDR3 region has 16 residues. CDR1 LNHDA and CDR2 SQIVND come from the germline V gene (reference sequence). CDR3 nucleotide sequence: TGTGCCAGTAGTATAGGGAGCGGGCCAACCTACAATGAGCAGTTCTTC. Amino acid sequence: CASSIGSGPTYNEQFF.